These 5 T cell receptor beta chains came from one sample sequenced in a study of blood T cell repertoires in COVID-19 (dated by TCRdb to 2020 to 2021). Library preparation used the immunoSEQ multiplex PCR assay. In its TCRdb copy, this immuneACCESS table keeps in-frame sequences only and misses some clones. Where compared with another copy, unresolved V genes explain less than half of these, and the others have no known cause. The sample profile shows approximately 65,000 clones; roughly 85% of them were found once. The ten largest clones represent approximately 4.3% of the sample. Sequences were obtained from peripheral blood. These receptors all come from a human donor in a cohort sampled during active COVID-19.

This chain joins TRBV7-9 and TRBJ2-7, with D possibly being TRBD1 (6 bases). Per germline, CDR1 SEHNR and CDR2 FQNEAQ (reference sequence). CDR3 length: 13 amino acids. Trimming took 4 bases from V and 6 from J, leaving 13 bases between them. The CDR3, as DNA: TGTGCCAGCAGCTGGACAGTTACCCCCGAGCAGTACTTC. Residues: CASSWTVTPEQYF.

V gene TRBV7-9 combines with J gene TRBJ2-5; D remains unclear. Germline V CDR1 and CDR2: SEHNR, FQNEAQ (reference sequence). The V and J ends lost 1 base and 1 base respectively, with 7 bases between them. The CDR3 totals 14 residues. Here the CDR3 reads CASSLERFQETQYF. For the CDR3, the DNA is TGTGCCAGCAGCTTAGAGCGTTTCCAAGAGACCCAGTACTTC.

The V and J genes are TRBV5-1 and TRBJ2-7; no clear D. Per the germline V gene, CDR1 is SGHRS and CDR2 is YFSETQ. There are 10 residues in the CDR3. V was pared by 7 bases and J by 7 bases, with 9 bases between. CDR3 loop: CASSQREQYF. In nucleotides, the CDR3 is TGCGCCAGCTCTCAACGGGAGCAGTACTTC.

The rearrangement uses TRBV7-9 and TRBJ1-2; 9 bases match TRBD1. The V segment lost 6 bases and the J segment 8 bases; nucleotides outside the gene matches: 7. The CDR3 runs 13 residues. Germline V gives CDR1 SEHNR, CDR2 FQNEAQ (reference sequence). Written as DNA, the CDR3 is TGTGCCAGCAGTTTCACAGGGGGCGCGGGCTACACCTTC. It yields the protein CASSFTGGAGYTF.

The chain has TRBV11-2 and TRBJ1-3; weak D call: TRBD1 (5 bases). The CDR3 spans 14 residues. CDR1 is SGHAT, CDR2 FQNNGV, per germline. The germline V and J ends were trimmed by 6 bases and 4 bases, with 13 bases remaining between them. This CDR3 is CASRSDREGNTIYF. CDR3 DNA: TGTGCCAGCAGATCCGACAGAGAGGGAAACACCATATATTTT.